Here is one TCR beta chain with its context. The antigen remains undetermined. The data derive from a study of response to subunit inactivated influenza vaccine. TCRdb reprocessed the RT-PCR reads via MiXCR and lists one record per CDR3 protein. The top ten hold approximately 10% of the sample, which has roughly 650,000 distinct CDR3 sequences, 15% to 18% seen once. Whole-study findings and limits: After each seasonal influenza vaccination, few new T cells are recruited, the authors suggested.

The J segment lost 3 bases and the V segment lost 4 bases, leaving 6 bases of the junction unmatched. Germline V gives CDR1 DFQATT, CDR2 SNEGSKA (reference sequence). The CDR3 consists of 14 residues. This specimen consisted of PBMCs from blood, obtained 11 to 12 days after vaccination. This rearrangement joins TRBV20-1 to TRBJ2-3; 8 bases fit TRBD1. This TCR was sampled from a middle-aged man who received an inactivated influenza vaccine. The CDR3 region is CSAIRDRWTDTQYF. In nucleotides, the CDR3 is TGCAGTGCTATAAGGGACAGGTGGACAGATACGCAGTATTTT.